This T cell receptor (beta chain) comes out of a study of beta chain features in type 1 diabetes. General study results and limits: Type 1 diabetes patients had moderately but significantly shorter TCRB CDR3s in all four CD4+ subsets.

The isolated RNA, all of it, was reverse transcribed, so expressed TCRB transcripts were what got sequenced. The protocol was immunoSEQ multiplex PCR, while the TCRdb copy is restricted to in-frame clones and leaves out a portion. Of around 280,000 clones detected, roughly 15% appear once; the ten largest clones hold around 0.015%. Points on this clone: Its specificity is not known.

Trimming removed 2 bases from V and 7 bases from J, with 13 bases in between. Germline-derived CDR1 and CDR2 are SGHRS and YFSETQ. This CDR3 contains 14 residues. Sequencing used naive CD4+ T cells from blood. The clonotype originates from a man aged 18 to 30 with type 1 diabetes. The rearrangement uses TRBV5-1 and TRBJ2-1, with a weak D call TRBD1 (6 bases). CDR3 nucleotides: TGCGCCAGCAGCTTAGGACAGTACCCTAATGAGCAGTTCTTC. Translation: CASSLGQYPNEQFF.